This T cell receptor beta chain emerged from a study of T cells in Graves' hyperthyroidism and ophthalmopathy. RNA transcripts served as the template for amplifying TCR beta CDR3 regions. Initially, a first-round RT-PCR of the TCR CDR3 employed the HTBI primer set. TCRdb re-analysed the multiplex PCR reads in MiXCR, keeping a single row per CDR3 protein. The table has roughly 600,000 distinct CDR3 sequences, about 14% seen once; the top ten hold roughly an eighth. In this sample, this clonotype turned up many times. This CDR3 has 15 residues. CDR1 and CDR2 from the germline V gene are SQVTM and ANQGSEA. Trimming left V 4 bases short and J 6 bases short, with 19 bases between. A NOSPECS grade of at least 4, a Clinical Activity Score of at least 3 and duration under 3 months were recorded in ophthalmopathy patients. In making diagnoses, clinical symptoms, serum thyroxine and TRAb, thyroid ultrasound and orbital computed tomography were all used.

The material sequenced was blood. The chain combines TRBV29-1 with TRBJ2-1; perhaps TRBD2 as D (5 bases). This clonotype was obtained from a woman in her 50s with Graves' ophthalmopathy. CDR3 region: CSVVDSGVASNEQFF. As DNA, the CDR3 is TGCAGCGTTGTCGACTCTGGGGTAGCGAGCAATGAGCAGTTCTTC.